This entry lists 24 T cell receptor beta chains sequenced from one sample in a study of CD4 and CD8 cells across lung adenocarcinoma regions (dated by TCRdb to 2016 to 2018). The library was built by means of PCR. The sequencer was a HiSeq X Ten. In TCRdb, the public reads were trimmed at Q25 with fastp and aligned with MiXCR, with productive beta chains retained. Duplicate CDR3 protein sequences are folded into a single record with the most common DNA and genes. Here the sample has 18,000 or so distinct CDR3 sequences; about half occur a single time. The ten largest clones represent roughly 60% of the sample. The sample consisted of CD8+ T cells from the center of a lung tumor. This specimen's cell subset or site label, interpreted: tumor center region. All receptors derive from a female donor with lung adenocarcinoma. The CD4 and CD8 labels of this study may be unreliable.

The genes are TRBV4-3 and TRBJ1-3, with D possibly being TRBD1 (5 bases). CDR3 size: 18 residues. V shed 2 bases and J shed 4 bases, with 21 bases lying between them. The V gene's germline CDR1 is LGHNA and CDR2 YSLEER. CDR3 protein: CASSQIHAAGTEGNTIYF. The CDR3, as DNA: TGCGCCAGCAGCCAAATTCACGCGGCAGGGACGGAGGGAAACACCATATATTTT.

The chain is built from TRBV27 and TRBJ2-5; weak D call: TRBD2 (6 bases). Germline-derived CDR1 and CDR2 are MNHEY and SMNVEV (reference sequence). CDR3 length: 14 amino acids. Here the CDR3 DNA reads TGTGCGGGCAGCGCGGGGTCTGACCCAGATACCCAGTACTTC. Amino acid sequence: CAGSAGSDPDTQYF.

A word on this clonotype: Here the CDR3 omits its conserved ending phenylalanine or tryptophan, so a read error is the likely source. It is unclear where the CDR3 begins or ends on the DNA, so no DNA is shown, and the CDR3 is as TCRdb lists it. The chain carries TRBV6-1 and TRBJ2-5; the DNA was not compared with TRBD1, the D call given in the table. Germline CDR1 MNHNS, CDR2 SASEGT. Inclusive of both ends, the CDR3 amounts to 14 amino acids. The CDR3 region is CASSPPKYEQFFGT.

This clonotype showed up just a few times. This chain connects TRBV11-3 to TRBJ2-5; D is perhaps TRBD1 (5 bases). Germline-derived CDR1 and CDR2 are SGHNT and YENEEA. Trimming left V 5 bases short and J 12 bases short, with 19 bases between. The CDR3 has 13 residues. CDR3 sequence reads: CASSPDSRRGKYF. DNA of the CDR3: TGTGCCAGCAGCCCAGACAGCAGACGTGGCAAGTACTTC.

The J gene is TRBJ2-1, the V gene TRBV6-1; 8 nucleotides match TRBD1. The DNA end is more similar to TRBJ2-7, so the J call may be wrong. This CDR3 has 14 residues. Germline CDR1 reads MNHNS; CDR2 reads SASEGT. The CDR3 protein is CASSPRGRVYEQYF. DNA for the CDR3: TGTGCCAGCAGTCCCAGGGGGCGCGTCTACGAGCAGTACTTC.

The chain carries TRBV30 and TRBJ2-1; 9 positions agree with TRBD2. With V trimmed by 2 bases and J by 4 bases, 6 bases remained unmatched. This CDR3 is 15 amino acids long. Per the germline V gene, CDR1 is GTSNPN and CDR2 is SVGIG (reference sequence). CDR3 region: CAWSWSSGMYNEQFF. CDR3 coding DNA: TGTGCCTGGAGTTGGTCTAGCGGGATGTACAATGAGCAGTTCTTC.

The rearrangement uses TRBV14 and TRBJ2-1; perhaps TRBD1 as D (6 bases). The assigned J gene may be wrong: the sequence end matches TRBJ2-5 better. The CDR3 is 14 amino acids. Looked up from germline, CDR1 is SGHDN and CDR2 is FVKESK. CDR3 protein: CASSQDGGGGTQYF. The DNA for the CDR3 is TGTGCCAGCAGCCAAGATGGGGGCGGCGGAACCCAGTACTTC.

Details on this clonotype: At one of its ends the junction is not consistent with the germline gene, which may arise from a read error. The gene calls are TRBV10-1 and TRBJ2-3; either TRBD1 or TRBD2 may supply D (5 bases each). Germline values: CDR1 WNHNN, CDR2 SYGVQD (reference sequence). The CDR3 is 14 amino acids. The CDR3 loop is CGSRERRAEDIQYF. CDR3 sequence (DNA): TGCGGCAGCAGGGAGCGGCGAGCCGAAGACATTCAGTACTTT.

The chain joins TRBV6-1 to TRBJ1-4; D not resolved. Trimming stripped 5 bases from V and 10 bases from J, with 26 bases between. Germline lookup yields CDR1 MNHNS and CDR2 SASEGT. The CDR3 sequence is 17 residues long. Here the CDR3 DNA reads TGTGCCAGCAGTCTGGCTCGACCCAGGAATAGTGTTGGAAAACTGTTTTTT. Translated: CASSLARPRNSVGKLFF.

This clonotype has a count of ten or more. The chain combines TRBV6-5 with TRBJ2-1; no definite D call. The DNA end favors TRBJ2-7, so the J call may be wrong. The length of the CDR3 is 15 residues. Germline V CDR1 and CDR2: MNHEY, SVGAGI. The CDR3 spells CASSYSARSANEQYF. The CDR3, as DNA: TGTGCCAGCAGTTACTCAGCTCGGTCGGCGAACGAGCAGTACTTC.

The J gene is TRBJ2-1, the V gene TRBV27; 16 positions agree with TRBD2. Per the germline V gene, CDR1 is MNHEY and CDR2 is SMNVEV (reference sequence). The CDR3 is 15 amino acids. V shed 4 bases, J shed 9 bases, and the junction held 3 bases outside the gene matches. CDR3 loop: CASSSGTSGRGEQFF. CDR3 nucleotide sequence: TGTGCCAGCAGTTCTGGGACTAGCGGGAGGGGTGAGCAGTTCTTC.

Of note for this clonotype: One junction end does not reproduce the germline sequence, and a read error may be involved. J is TRBJ2-3 and V is TRBV6-8; the match to TRBD2 covers 8 bases. CDR1 MNHGY and CDR2 SAAAGT come from the germline V gene. The CDR3 totals 16 residues. CDR3 sequence: CACGGLGGGAQETQYF. The CDR3 nucleotides read TGTGCCTGCGGGGGGTTAGGGGGGGGGGCCCAAGAGACGCAGTACTTT.

The gene calls are TRBV28 and TRBJ2-7; 8 bases align to TRBD1. The CDR3 runs to 13 residues. Looked up from germline, CDR1 is MDHEN and CDR2 is SYDVKM. After removal of 5 bases from V and 3 bases from J, the junction contained 3 bases not matched to a gene. CDR3 sequence (DNA): TGTGCCAGCAGTCCTGGACAGGGCTACGAGCAGTACTTC. It is translated as CASSPGQGYEQYF.

The chain employs TRBV6-1 and TRBJ2-5; TRBD2 matches at 13 bases. The germline V gene encodes CDR1 MNHNS and CDR2 SASEGT. The V segment lost 4 bases and the J segment 5 bases; nucleotides outside the gene matches: 16. This CDR3 is 19 amino acids long. The chain's CDR3 is CASSAGTGFGTSGTETQYF. CDR3 sequence (DNA): TGTGCCAGCAGTGCAGGGACAGGGTTCGGGACTAGCGGGACGGAGACCCAGTACTTC.

This clonotype is medium-sized in the sample. V and J are TRBV27 and TRBJ2-1; 7 nucleotides align to TRBD2. Looked up from germline, CDR1 is MNHEY and CDR2 is SMNVEV (reference sequence). V lost 6 bases, J lost 1 base, and 3 bases stayed unmatched. The CDR3 contains 14 residues. CDR3 coding DNA: TGTGCCAGCAGAGGCGGGAGTTCCTACAATGAGCAGTTCTTC. Translated: CASRGGSSYNEQFF.

V usage is TRBV10-1 and J usage is TRBJ2-1, with TRBD1 as a possible D gene (6 bases). The germline gives CDR1 WNHNN, CDR2 SYGVQD (reference sequence). V was cut by 0 bases and J by 4 bases, with 10 bases left in between. The CDR3 is 15 residues long. CDR3 nucleotides: TGCGCCAGCAGTGAGTCTGGACAGCGTTACAATGAGCAGTTCTTC. This sequence encodes CASSESGQRYNEQFF.

The chain uses TRBV6-1 and TRBJ2-3; 11 nucleotides match TRBD2. The CDR3 spans 19 residues. Germline V CDR1 and CDR2: MNHNS, SASEGT. The J segment lost 0 bases and the V segment lost 6 bases, leaving 14 bases of the junction unmatched. CDR3 loop: CASSNTGASGGSSTDTQYF. DNA of the CDR3: TGTGCCAGCAGCAACACCGGGGCTAGCGGGGGGTCGAGCACAGATACGCAGTATTTT.

This clonotype was seen a few times. V usage is TRBV11-3 and J usage is TRBJ2-7; the match to TRBD1 covers 9 bases. After removal of 1 base from V and 5 bases from J, the junction contained 6 bases not matched to a gene. The CDR3 covers 15 residues. Looked up from germline, CDR1 is SGHNT and CDR2 is YENEEA. CDR3 sequence (DNA): TGTGCCAGCAGCTTAGGGGGGACAGGGAACCACGAGCAGTACTTC. Amino acid sequence: CASSLGGTGNHEQYF.

The chain is built from TRBV6-2 or TRBV6-3 and TRBJ2-5; 9 positions agree with TRBD1. The CDR3 extends over 13 amino acids. The V segment lost 4 bases and the J segment 3 bases; nucleotides outside the gene matches: 0. Germline-derived CDR1 and CDR2 are MNHEY and SVGEGT. CDR3 sequence (DNA): TGTGCCAGCAGTTGGACAGGGGAAGAGACCCAGTACTTC. Amino acid sequence: CASSWTGEETQYF.

This clonotype was counted once. The V and J genes are TRBV4-1 and TRBJ1-6, with 10 positions matching TRBD1. Germline trimming cut 0 bases from V and 5 bases from J; bases unmatched to any gene: 4. Germline values: CDR1 MGHRA, CDR2 YSYEKL. The CDR3 spans 17 residues. CDR3 protein: CASSQEGTGDDNSPLHF. The CDR3, as DNA: TGCGCCAGCAGCCAAGAAGGGACAGGGGACGATAATTCACCCCTCCACTTT.

V gene TRBV6-1 combines with J gene TRBJ1-1, with TRBD1 matching 8 bases. The CDR3 consists of 14 residues. The germline V gene encodes CDR1 MNHNS and CDR2 SASEGT. The junction had 8 bases not matched to a gene; V was cut back by 6 bases and J by 5 bases. For the CDR3, the DNA is TGTGCCAGCAGCAAGACAGGGGAAGGAACTGAAGCTTTCTTT. Protein: CASSKTGEGTEAFF.

V gene TRBV18 combines with J gene TRBJ2-5; D is uncertain. Trimming left V 2 bases short and J 5 bases short, with 6 bases between. The CDR3 contains 12 residues. CDR1 and CDR2 (germline): KGHSH, LQKENI. CDR3 sequence (DNA): TGTGCCAGCTCACCAAAGAGGGAGACCCAGTACTTC. Residues: CASSPKRETQYF.

There are many counts of this clonotype. The chain joins TRBV6-1 to TRBJ2-1, with 10 positions matching TRBD1. Germline CDR1 and CDR2: MNHNS and SASEGT. This CDR3 region has 14 residues. Trimming at V came to 9 bases and at J to 5 bases, leaving 7 bases not matched to a gene. This chain's CDR3 is CASKRGTGDNEQFF. In DNA, the CDR3 is TGTGCCAGTAAGAGGGGGACAGGGGACAATGAGCAGTTCTTC.

This clonotype has more than one count but fewer than ten. V gene TRBV6-1 combines with J gene TRBJ2-3, with D perhaps being TRBD1 or TRBD2 (5 bases each). The ends were cut back, 5 bases at V and 1 base at J, with 16 bases in the middle. Germline assignment: CDR1 MNHNS and CDR2 SASEGT. The CDR3 totals 16 residues. CDR3: CASSPLSTGRTDTQYF. For the CDR3, the DNA is TGTGCCAGCAGTCCGCTTTCGACGGGGCGCACAGATACGCAGTATTTT.